This T cell receptor (beta chain) appears in the sequencing data of a study of OX40 agonist ivuxolimab in advanced cancers. Findings and limits, study-wide: The mean number of expanded clones was higher in CD8+ T cells than in CD4+.

Using immunoSEQ multiplex PCR, the repertoire was profiled, and TCRdb retains in-frame clones only, with some absent. The sample has 77,000 or so clones, about 92% seen once; the top ten hold roughly 0.56%. Germline assignment: CDR1 MNHEY and CDR2 SMNVEV (reference sequence). The CDR3 contains 14 residues. The V segment lost 8 bases and the J segment 7 bases; nucleotides outside the gene matches: 10. A word on this clone: Antigen unknown.

The chain has TRBV27 and TRBJ2-1, with 8 bases lining up with TRBD2. The clonotype comes from an adult with an advanced solid tumor such as melanoma, head and neck, liver or kidney cancer. The sequencing here drew on CD4+ or CD8+ T cells sorted from blood, taken in a trial of the OX40 agonist ivuxolimab. The CDR3 sequence: CASYGGGIRNEQFF. The CDR3 coding sequence is TGTGCCAGCTACGGGGGGGGCATTAGAAATGAGCAGTTCTTC.